This T cell receptor beta chain was recovered during a study of regulatory T cells in long-lasting Graves disease. Findings and limits, study-wide: Clonotypes that were public and shared totalled 2,500 to 3,500 in persistent patients versus 750 to 1,000 in new patients. There was favoring of TRBV28, TRBJ1-2 and TRBJ2-5 in persistent disease.

CDR3-region Arm-PCR and iRepertoire HTBI primers produced the TCR beta libraries. In the authors' methods: Across samples, over 55 TRBV and 13 to 15 TRBJ segments were found. One entry per CDR3 protein results from TCRdb running MiXCR on the multiplex PCR reads. The V and J calls follow TCRdb's processing rather than the paper's. The table shows approximately 690,000 distinct CDR3 sequences, with approximately 29% occurring only once. Time point in this sample: persistent/refractory GD, antithyroid drugs over 5 years with positive TRAb. Extracted PBMC RNA gave rise to the TCR library. All patients originated from an endocrinology department located in Xi'an, China. Concerning this clonotype: Its antigen is still unknown.

Germline CDR1 and CDR2: SGHRS and YFSETQ. The CDR3 contains 17 residues. Trimming took 1 base from V and 6 from J; bases not matched to a gene: 10. This TCR was recovered from a female donor with Graves disease. V gene TRBV5-1 combines with J gene TRBJ2-2; 9 bases are a match to TRBD1. The sequencing used peripheral blood mononuclear cells (PBMCs), collected when the disease was refractory, from a patient treated with antithyroid drugs. The DNA for the CDR3 is TGCGCCAGCAGCTTGCTTCTTACAGGGGGCGCCTCCGGGGAGCTGTTTTTT. As protein: CASSLLLTGGASGELFF.